This T cell receptor beta chain was obtained from a study of shared clonotypes between healthy human individuals. Profiled with immunoSEQ multiplex PCR; TCRdb holds only in-frame clones, not every one. The profile covers about 1.5 million clones, with roughly 96% appearing a single time and roughly 1.2% taken by the ten largest. Study-wide results and limits: Non-shared clonotypes were found to have lower generation probabilities than the clonotypes that were shared by all four of the sorted-subset donors. Between a few donors, naive CD4 clonotypes were shared at a level of about 5%.

The CDR3 spans 13 residues. V gave up 10 bases and J gave up 3 bases, with 16 bases separating them. Per germline, CDR1 LNHDA and CDR2 SQIVND (reference sequence). Worth noting for this clone: The antigen remains undetermined.

The specimen was naive CD4+ T cells sorted from blood. The subset here: CD45RA+ positively selected. The origin of this receptor is a man aged 25 to 45 in good health. The rearrangement links TRBV19 to TRBJ2-7; D gene unclear. The CDR3 DNA is TGTGCCAACCAACGCCGTGGGGTCTACGAGCAGTACTTC. It specifies CANQRRGVYEQYF.